This T cell receptor beta chain was recorded in a study of T-cell memory formation after mild COVID-19. TCRdb re-derived calls from the 5' RACE reads in MiXCR, one entry per CDR3 protein. The sample has around 470,000 distinct CDR3 sequences, 20% seen once; the top ten hold 7.5% to 9.5%. The TCR comes from an adult woman who had mild COVID-19 (a few samples of this study predate the infection). Cell type and time point are not known. The sequencing sample was made of PBMCs or a T cell subset sorted from them (not recorded which).

Here the CDR3 DNA reads TGCAGTGCTAGACCTCCAGGGACTAGCGTTTCCTACGAGCAGTACTTC. Its translation: CSARPPGTSVSYEQYF. The chain recombines TRBV20-1 with TRBJ2-7, with 10 bases identical to TRBD2. CDR1 DFQATT and CDR2 SNEGSKA come from the germline V gene (reference sequence). Trimming at V came to 2 bases and at J to 1 base, leaving 8 bases not matched to a gene. CDR3 length equals 16 residues.